The T cell receptor beta chain under discussion was sequenced for a study of CD4+ T cells in melanoma. Study results and caveats: A reported correlation linked neoantigen-specific CD4+ T cells to CD8+, macrophage and B cell function. Reportedly, melanoma neoantigen-specific CD4+ T cells showed varied differentiation states.

CDR1 and CDR2 (germline): SGHTA, FQGTGA. The CDR3 has 15 amino acids. Trimming removed 3 bases from V and 5 bases from J; junction bases left unmatched: 9. This clone showed up just once. Its matching antigen is unknown. This table comes from immunoSEQ multiplex PCR, and its TCRdb copy is limited to in-frame clones, with some not included. The data contain about 21,000 clones, roughly 82% of them singletons. Sequenced input: cells from a culture (not recorded whether cultured in vitro). The rearrangement links TRBV7-3 to TRBJ1-1; TRBD1 matches 7 bases. The clonotype comes from a human donor with melanoma. The CDR3 nucleotides are TGTGCCAGCAGCTTTGGGACAGCTGCGGGGACTGAAGCTTTCTTT. Protein: CASSFGTAAGTEAFF.